What follows are 2 T cell receptor beta chains derived from one specimen sequenced in a study of spatial heterogeneity in lung cancer. TCRdb re-called the 5' RACE reads through MiXCR, storing one row per CDR3 protein. The sample includes tens of thousands of distinct CDR3 sequences, 8% of them seen just once. Time point described: sample taken at primary tumor resection. Here the sequenced sample was PBMCs, taken at surgery. Every receptor here comes from a male donor with early-stage non-small cell lung cancer.

Many counts were recorded for this clonotype. The chain recombines TRBV4-1 with TRBJ1-2, with no clear D. Germline loops: CDR1 MGHRA, CDR2 YSYEKL. The CDR3 has 15 residues. Trimming took off 1 base at V and 4 bases at J, with 13 bases between the two ends. The CDR3 spells CASSQGEVGSYGYTF. For the CDR3, the DNA is TGCGCCAGCAGCCAAGGGGAGGTTGGGAGCTATGGCTACACCTTC.

This clonotype was counted at least ten times. The rearrangement joins TRBV29-1 to TRBJ1-3; no reliable D call. This CDR3 has 12 residues. Germline CDR1 SQVTM, CDR2 ANQGSEA. The ends were cut back, 4 bases at V and 3 bases at J, with 7 bases in the middle. CDR3 residues: CSVVINGNTIYF. As DNA, the CDR3 is TGCAGCGTTGTCATTAATGGAAACACCATATATTTT.